A selection of T cell receptor beta chains follows, all from one sample in a study of vaccination effects on CD4 cells after COVID-19. The table came from immunoSEQ multiplex PCR; TCRdb's copy has only in-frame clones and leaves some out. The sample lists about 27,000 clones; approximately 75% were seen once. What these receptors recognize is not known. Sequenced here: CD4+ T cells from PBMCs cultured with SARS-CoV-2 spike peptides, sampled before COVID-19 vaccination. Source of these receptors: a human donor who received a COVID-19 vaccine. Each CDR3 is given with its conserved first and last residue. The D gene is left open where the match is weak. Size is omitted from some rows. Given values are once, few, many or a class for expanded clones.

d_gene: TRBD1; v_gene: TRBV18; abundance: -; CDR3aa: CASSPTTGGGYGYTF
d_gene: TRBD1; v_gene: TRBV28; abundance: -; CDR3aa: CASRPGQNSYEQYF
d_gene: -; v_gene: TRBV9; abundance: few; CDR3aa: CASSEYNEQFF
d_gene: TRBD1; v_gene: TRBV3-1/TRBV3-2; abundance: -; CDR3aa: CASSQLPQGAGKKQYF
d_gene: TRBD1; v_gene: TRBV6-5; abundance: -; CDR3aa: CASSRAGQGDEKLFF
d_gene: TRBD2; v_gene: TRBV5-1; abundance: -; CDR3aa: CASSLGSSGGASDTQYF
d_gene: TRBD1; v_gene: TRBV27; abundance: -; CDR3aa: CASSFDRGTETQYF
d_gene: -; v_gene: TRBV5-6; abundance: -; CDR3aa: CASSRAYNSPLHF
d_gene: TRBD1; v_gene: TRBV7-9; abundance: -; CDR3aa: CASSGLRQGASGPDTQYF
d_gene: -; v_gene: TRBV3-1/TRBV3-2; abundance: -; CDR3aa: CASSQIAGRCTEAFF
d_gene: -; v_gene: TRBV19; abundance: -; CDR3aa: CASRETGTSYNEQFF
d_gene: -; v_gene: TRBV6-5; abundance: -; CDR3aa: CASRRGGSNTEAFF
d_gene: -; v_gene: TRBV6-4; abundance: -; CDR3aa: CASSQDPTHTDTQYF
d_gene: -; v_gene: TRBV7-9; abundance: -; CDR3aa: CASSPSGHTNTGELFF
d_gene: TRBD2; v_gene: TRBV12-5; abundance: -; CDR3aa: CASGLHHPVQGLAGGFLGREQYF
d_gene: -; v_gene: TRBV3-1/TRBV3-2; abundance: -; CDR3aa: CASIRAGSYEQYF
d_gene: TRBD1; v_gene: TRBV3-1/TRBV3-2; abundance: -; CDR3aa: CASRQGGGYTF
d_gene: TRBD2; v_gene: TRBV10-3; abundance: -; CDR3aa: CAIAKGTSGGAQTQYF
d_gene: TRBD2; v_gene: TRBV10-2; abundance: -; CDR3aa: CASTGTSGDQETQYF
d_gene: -; v_gene: TRBV5-1; abundance: -; CDR3aa: CASSTGTPNTEAFF
d_gene: TRBD2; v_gene: TRBV5-8; abundance: -; CDR3aa: CASSLEGLARETQYF
d_gene: -; v_gene: TRBV5-8; abundance: -; CDR3aa: CASSLWRNEQFF
d_gene: -; v_gene: TRBV19; abundance: once; CDR3aa: CASRSDTYEQYF
d_gene: -; v_gene: TRBV3-1/TRBV3-2; abundance: few; CDR3aa: CASSQVGYRASSGNTIYF
d_gene: -; v_gene: TRBV9; abundance: few; CDR3aa: CASSVGSVSNQPQHF
d_gene: -; v_gene: TRBV4-2; abundance: few; CDR3aa: CASSQDQGQNYGYTF
d_gene: -; v_gene: TRBV29-1; abundance: -; CDR3aa: CSVEYGSDYEQYF
d_gene: TRBD2; v_gene: TRBV7-9; abundance: -; CDR3aa: CASSYSGGARTDTQYF
d_gene: -; v_gene: TRBV2; abundance: few; CDR3aa: CASSRDSDTQYF
d_gene: TRBD2; v_gene: TRBV30; abundance: -; CDR3aa: CAWSVQGGGVRFDEQYF
d_gene: TRBD2; v_gene: TRBV18; abundance: -; CDR3aa: CASRAGTSGIGGELFF
d_gene: -; v_gene: TRBV7-9; abundance: few; CDR3aa: CASSHNQGSTEAFF
d_gene: -; v_gene: TRBV3-1/TRBV3-2; abundance: few; CDR3aa: CASSQDTVSGNTIYF
d_gene: -; v_gene: TRBV5-1; abundance: few; CDR3aa: CASSRGPARDSPLHF
d_gene: TRBD1; v_gene: TRBV6-5; abundance: -; CDR3aa: CASSYSTGLETQYF
d_gene: TRBD2; v_gene: TRBV11-3; abundance: -; CDR3aa: CASSNRLAGGADTQYF
d_gene: TRBD1; v_gene: TRBV6-5; abundance: once; CDR3aa: CATRGAGTGGSPLHF
d_gene: TRBD1; v_gene: TRBV27; abundance: -; CDR3aa: CASSLWGSGQGFVDTQYF
d_gene: TRBD1; v_gene: TRBV2; abundance: -; CDR3aa: CASSAGQGLGNQPQHF
d_gene: -; v_gene: TRBV5-1; abundance: once; CDR3aa: CASSAGTQSSYNSPLHF
d_gene: TRBD2; v_gene: TRBV5-1; abundance: -; CDR3aa: CASLRTSGGCLGTGELFF
d_gene: -; v_gene: TRBV10-3; abundance: -; CDR3aa: CAISEREVNNSPLHF
d_gene: -; v_gene: TRBV6-5; abundance: -; CDR3aa: CAGTTGFAYEQYF
d_gene: -; v_gene: TRBV5-4; abundance: -; CDR3aa: CASSSLMQETQYF
d_gene: -; v_gene: TRBV5-1; abundance: -; CDR3aa: CASSVNRADYEQYF
d_gene: -; v_gene: TRBV5-6; abundance: -; CDR3aa: CASSFPTMNTEAFF
d_gene: -; v_gene: TRBV6-4; abundance: -; CDR3aa: CVSSDQGTDTQYF
d_gene: -; v_gene: TRBV3-1/TRBV3-2; abundance: -; CDR3aa: CASSQSYVSSYEQYF
d_gene: -; v_gene: TRBV5-6; abundance: -; CDR3aa: CASSLWSENTEAFF
d_gene: -; v_gene: TRBV6-5; abundance: -; CDR3aa: CASRHTDTQYF
d_gene: TRBD1; v_gene: TRBV5-4; abundance: -; CDR3aa: CASSPPGRGTANTGELFF